The 10 T cell receptor beta chains below were found in one sample sequenced in a study of T-cell memory formation after mild COVID-19. TCRdb independently ran MiXCR on the 5' RACE reads; one entry per CDR3 protein. The table records 65,000 to 95,000 distinct CDR3 sequences, about 13% of them present only once. Sample: PBMCs or a T cell subset sorted from them (not recorded which). The receptors were sampled from a man younger than 35 who had mild COVID-19 (a few samples of this study predate the infection). Cell type and time point are not known.

This clonotype was detected ten times or more. The genes are TRBV7-9 and TRBJ2-7; D may be TRBD1 (5 bases). In germline, CDR1 is SEHNR, CDR2 FQNEAQ (reference sequence). The CDR3 length is 15 residues. Trimming stripped 4 bases from V and 6 bases from J, with 19 bases between. CDR3 residues: CASSSRWLPGIEQYV. In DNA, the CDR3 is TGTGCCAGCAGCTCTAGGTGGCTCCCAGGGATCGAGCAGTACGTC.

This clonotype was picked up a small number of times. V is TRBV7-3 and J is TRBJ1-1; 7 nucleotides line up with TRBD1. This CDR3 comprises 13 residues. The junction had 5 bases not matched to a gene; V was cut back by 5 bases and J by 5 bases. Germline V gene lookup returns CDR1 SGHTA and CDR2 FQGTGA. The CDR3: CASSHDRVTEAFF. The CDR3 nucleotides read TGTGCCAGCAGCCACGACAGGGTGACTGAAGCTTTCTTT.

The V call is TRBV4-1, the J call TRBJ2-2; 8 nucleotides agree with TRBD1. Germline loops: CDR1 MGHRA, CDR2 YSYEKL. The CDR3 has 12 amino acids. V dropped 6 bases and J dropped 10; count of bases not matched to a gene: 4. The CDR3 sequence: CASSQTGEELFF. Written as DNA, the CDR3 is TGCGCCAGCAGTCAGACAGGGGAGGAGCTGTTTTTT.

The count of this clonotype is one. The rearrangement links TRBV6-5 to TRBJ2-7, with 7 bases matching TRBD2. The CDR3 contains 11 residues. Germline V CDR1 and CDR2: MNHEY, SVGAGI. With 6 bases clipped from V and 11 bases from J, the junction kept 7 bases outside the gene matches. CDR3 in DNA: TGTGCCAGCAGGCTGGGGGGGGAGAAGTACTTC. This translates into CASRLGGEKYF.

The CDR3 spells CASSQSGGASYEQYF. The CDR3 coding sequence is TGTGCCAGCAGTCAAAGCGGGGGGGCGTCCTACGAGCAGTACTTC. This chain uses TRBV7-2 with TRBJ2-7; 10 bases agree with TRBD2. V was pared by 6 bases and J by 1 base, with 6 bases of the junction left unmatched. The CDR3 consists of 15 residues. Germline values: CDR1 SGHTA, CDR2 FQGNSA.

This clonotype was observed at least ten times. This chain joins TRBV4-1 and TRBJ2-7, with D tentatively TRBD1 or TRBD2 (5 bases each). The V end lost 4 bases, the J end lost 4 bases, and 14 bases lay between the germline ends. The CDR3 spans 14 residues. Germline CDR1 and CDR2: MGHRA and YSYEKL. This CDR3 is CASSPVEGMYEQYV. For the CDR3, the DNA is TGCGCCAGCAGCCCAGTAGAGGGGATGTACGAGCAGTACGTC.

CDR3 sequence: CASSPSEGIDPGFF. In DNA, the CDR3 is TGTGCCAGCAGCCCGAGTGAGGGGATAGATCCAGGCTTCTTT. The gene calls are TRBV7-9 and TRBJ1-1, with a weak D call TRBD1 (5 bases). With 5 bases removed from V and 14 bases from J, the gap between germline ends came to 24 bases. The germline CDR1 and CDR2 sequences are SEHNR and FQNEAQ (reference sequence). The CDR3 is made up of 14 amino acids.

In its sample, this clonotype was seen many times. The chain uses TRBV19 and TRBJ1-1; TRBD1 matches 7 bases. The CDR3 contains 14 residues. Germline V CDR1 and CDR2: LNHDA, SQIVND (reference sequence). V dropped 5 bases and J dropped 6; count of bases not matched to a gene: 9. The CDR3 reads CASSPPGDSSEAFF. Here the CDR3 DNA reads TGTGCCAGTAGTCCCCCTGGGGACAGTTCTGAAGCTTTCTTT.

The sample holds a few counts of this clonotype. The J gene is TRBJ2-5, the V gene TRBV4-2, with D unclear. The CDR3 extends over 12 amino acids. Germline V gene sequence: CDR1 LGHNA, CDR2 YNFKEQ. With 1 base removed from V and 10 bases from J, the gap between germline ends came to 10 bases. The CDR3 DNA is TGTGCCAGCAGCCAAGTTACGGGTATCCAGTACTTC. Protein product: CASSQVTGIQYF.

This chain's CDR3 is CASRTAGGPPEAFF. CDR3 nucleotide sequence: TGTGCCAGCAGGACCGCAGGGGGACCCCCTGAAGCTTTCTTT. The V call is TRBV12-3 or TRBV12-4, the J call TRBJ1-1; 7 bases match TRBD1. The CDR3 contains 14 residues. The junction had 10 bases not matched to a gene; V was cut back by 6 bases and J by 6 bases.